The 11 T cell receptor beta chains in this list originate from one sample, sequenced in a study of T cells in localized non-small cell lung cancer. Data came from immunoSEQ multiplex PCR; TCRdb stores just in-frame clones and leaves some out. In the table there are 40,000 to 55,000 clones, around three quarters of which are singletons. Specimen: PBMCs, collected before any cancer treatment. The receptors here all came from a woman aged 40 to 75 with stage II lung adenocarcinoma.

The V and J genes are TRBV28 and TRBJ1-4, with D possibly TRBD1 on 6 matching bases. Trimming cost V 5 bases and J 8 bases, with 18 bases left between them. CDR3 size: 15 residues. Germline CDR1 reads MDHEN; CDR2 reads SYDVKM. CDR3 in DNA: TGTGCCAGCAGTCCGAGAGGGGGTGGGAGGGAAAAACTGTTTTTT. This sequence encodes CASSPRGGGREKLFF.

The CDR3 region is CASSVEGFSTDTQYF. For the CDR3, the DNA is TGTGCCAGCAGCGTAGAGGGGTTTAGCACAGATACGCAGTATTTT. This sequence joins TRBV9 and TRBJ2-3, with a weak D call TRBD1 (5 bases). Trimming removed 0 bases from V and 0 bases from J, with 8 bases in between. The germline V gene has CDR1 SGDLS and CDR2 YYNGEE. This CDR3 contains 15 residues.

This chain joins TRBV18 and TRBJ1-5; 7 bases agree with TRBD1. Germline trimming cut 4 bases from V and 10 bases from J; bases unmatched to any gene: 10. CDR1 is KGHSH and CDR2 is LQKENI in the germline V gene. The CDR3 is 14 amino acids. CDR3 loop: CASSQGQAVGPQHF. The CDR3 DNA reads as TGTGCCAGCTCACAAGGACAGGCCGTGGGTCCCCAGCATTTT.

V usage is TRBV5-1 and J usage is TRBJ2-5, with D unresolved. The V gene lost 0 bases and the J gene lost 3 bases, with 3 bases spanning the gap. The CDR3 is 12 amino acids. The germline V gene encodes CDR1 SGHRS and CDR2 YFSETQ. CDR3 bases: TGCGCCAGCAGCTTGGAAAAAGAGACCCAGTACTTC. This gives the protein CASSLEKETQYF.

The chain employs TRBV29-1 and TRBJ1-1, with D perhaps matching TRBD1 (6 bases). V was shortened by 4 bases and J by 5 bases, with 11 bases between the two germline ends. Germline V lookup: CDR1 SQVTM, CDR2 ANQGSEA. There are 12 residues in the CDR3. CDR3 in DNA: TGCAGCGTTGTGAGGGGGGGGACTGAAGCTTTCTTT. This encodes CSVVRGGTEAFF.

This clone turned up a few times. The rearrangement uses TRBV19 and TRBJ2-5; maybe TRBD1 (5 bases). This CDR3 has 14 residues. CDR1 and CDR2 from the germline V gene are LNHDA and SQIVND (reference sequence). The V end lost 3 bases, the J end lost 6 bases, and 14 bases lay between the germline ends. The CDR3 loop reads CASSMDTVRKTQYF. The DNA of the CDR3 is TGTGCCAGTAGTATGGACACCGTAAGAAAGACCCAGTACTTC.

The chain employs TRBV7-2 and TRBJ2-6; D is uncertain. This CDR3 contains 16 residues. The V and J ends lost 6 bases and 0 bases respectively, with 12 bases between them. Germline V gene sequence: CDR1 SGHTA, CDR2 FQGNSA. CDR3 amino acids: CASSPSRSSGANVLTF. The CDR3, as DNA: TGTGCCAGCAGTCCTTCCCGGTCCTCTGGGGCCAACGTCCTGACTTTC. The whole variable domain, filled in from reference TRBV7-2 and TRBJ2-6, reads GAGVSQSPSNKVTEKGKDVELRCDPISGHTALYWYRQSLGQGLEFLIYFQGNSAPDKSGLPSDRFSAERTGGSVSTLTIQRTQQEDSAVYLCASSPSRSSGANVLTFGAGSRLTVL.

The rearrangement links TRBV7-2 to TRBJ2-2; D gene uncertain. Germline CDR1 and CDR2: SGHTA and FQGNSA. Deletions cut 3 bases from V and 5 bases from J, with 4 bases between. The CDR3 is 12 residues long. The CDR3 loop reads CASSFVTGELFF. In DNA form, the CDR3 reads TGTGCCAGCAGCTTCGTTACCGGGGAGCTGTTTTTT.

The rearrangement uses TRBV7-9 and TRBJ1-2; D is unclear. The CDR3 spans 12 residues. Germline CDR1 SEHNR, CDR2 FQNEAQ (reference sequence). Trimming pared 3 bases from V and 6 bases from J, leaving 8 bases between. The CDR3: CASSFGQNGYTF. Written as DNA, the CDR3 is TGTGCCAGCAGCTTTGGGCAGAATGGCTACACCTTC.

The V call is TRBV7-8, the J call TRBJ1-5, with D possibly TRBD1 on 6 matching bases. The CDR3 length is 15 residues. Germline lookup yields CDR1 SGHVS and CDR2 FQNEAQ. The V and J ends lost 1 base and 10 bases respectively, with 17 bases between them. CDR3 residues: CASSLGTAGISPQHF. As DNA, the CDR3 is TGTGCCAGCAGCTTAGGGACAGCGGGAATCAGTCCCCAGCATTTT.

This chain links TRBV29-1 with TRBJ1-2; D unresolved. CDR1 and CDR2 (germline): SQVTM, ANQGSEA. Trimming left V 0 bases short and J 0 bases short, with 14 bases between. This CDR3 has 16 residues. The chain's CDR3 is CSVEDGSVRANYGYTF. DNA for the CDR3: TGCAGCGTTGAAGATGGTAGCGTACGTGCTAACTATGGCTACACCTTC.